The entry below describes one T cell receptor (beta chain). Its antigen is undetermined. A read error is likely, as this CDR3 ends without the conserved phenylalanine or tryptophan. No DNA is shown, since the ends of the CDR3 on it are uncertain; the CDR3 is the one TCRdb lists. This sample is part of a study of cytomegalovirus exposure and HLA in healthy donors. Study-level findings and limits: In vitro experiments confirmed that three CMV-associated chains were specific for CMV antigens.

The PCR ran on 60 Vbeta and 13 Jbeta primers. The assay was immunoSEQ multiplex PCR, and TCRdb's table has in-frame clones only and misses some. In the table there are about 170,000 clones, 75% to 90% of which are singletons. Sequenced material: PBMCs. The clonotype was recovered from a woman in her forties or fifties in good health and CMV-seropositive.

CDR3: CASSHYRVD. The rearrangement joins TRBV14 to TRBJ1-1; the table's D call, TRBD1, was not checked against the DNA. The CDR3 has 9 amino acids, counting both end residues. From germline, CDR1 is SGHDN and CDR2 FVKESK.